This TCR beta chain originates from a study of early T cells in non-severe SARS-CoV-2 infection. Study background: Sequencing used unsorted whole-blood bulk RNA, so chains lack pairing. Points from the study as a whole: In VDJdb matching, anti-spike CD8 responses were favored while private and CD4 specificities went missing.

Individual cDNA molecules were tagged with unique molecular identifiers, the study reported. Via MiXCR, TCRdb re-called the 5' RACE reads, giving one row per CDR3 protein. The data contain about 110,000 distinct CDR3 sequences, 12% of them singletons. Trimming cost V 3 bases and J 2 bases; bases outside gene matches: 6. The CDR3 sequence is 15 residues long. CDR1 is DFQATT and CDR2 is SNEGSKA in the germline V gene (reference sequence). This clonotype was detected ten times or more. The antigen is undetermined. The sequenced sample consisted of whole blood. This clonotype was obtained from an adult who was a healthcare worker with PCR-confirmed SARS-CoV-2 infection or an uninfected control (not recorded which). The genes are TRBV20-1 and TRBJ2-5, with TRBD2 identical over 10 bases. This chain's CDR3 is CSASPPSGGQETQYF. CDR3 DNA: TGCAGTGCTAGTCCCCCTAGCGGGGGACAAGAGACCCAGTACTTC.